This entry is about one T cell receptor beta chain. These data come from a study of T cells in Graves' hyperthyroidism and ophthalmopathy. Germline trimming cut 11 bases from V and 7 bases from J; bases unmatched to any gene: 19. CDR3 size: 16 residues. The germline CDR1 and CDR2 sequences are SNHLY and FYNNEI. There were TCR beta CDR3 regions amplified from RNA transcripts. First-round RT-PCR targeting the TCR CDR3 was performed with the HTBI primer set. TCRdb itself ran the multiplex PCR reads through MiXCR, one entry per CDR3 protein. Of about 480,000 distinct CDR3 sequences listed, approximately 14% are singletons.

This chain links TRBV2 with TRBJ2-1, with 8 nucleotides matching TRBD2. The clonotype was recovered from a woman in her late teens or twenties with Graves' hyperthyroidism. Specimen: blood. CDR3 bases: TGTGCCTCGGGGGGGGGACTAACCAAAAGGGAAAATGAGCAGTTCTTC. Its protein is CASGGGLTKRENEQFF.